The next 10 T cell receptor beta chains were all read from a single sample in a study of cytomegalovirus exposure and HLA in healthy donors. 60 Vbeta and 13 Jbeta primers were used in PCR. The method was immunoSEQ multiplex PCR; TCRdb's version includes in-frame clones alone and lacks a portion of them. The sample includes 90,000 to 130,000 clones, around three quarters seen only once; the top ten take around 3%. The sequenced sample consisted of PBMCs. The receptors were sampled from a woman in her late teens or twenties in good health and CMV-seropositive.

This chain joins TRBV7-9 and TRBJ1-1; D call uncertain. This CDR3 comprises 16 residues. Trimming removed 5 bases at V and 1 base at J, with 17 bases between. The germline CDR1 and CDR2 sequences are SEHNR and FQNEAQ (reference sequence). The CDR3 DNA reads TGTGCCAGCAGCGAATACAACAGTGCCCGGAACACTGAAGCTTTCTTT. Its translation: CASSEYNSARNTEAFF.

This chain connects TRBV25-1 to TRBJ2-4; 8 bases align to TRBD2. This CDR3 has 14 residues. V lost 5 bases to trimming and J lost 7 bases; unmatched junction nucleotides: 7. From germline, CDR1 is MGHDK and CDR2 SYGVNS. The CDR3, as DNA: TGTGCCAGCAGTTGGACCGGGGGGGGGAACATTCAGTACTTC. Its translation is CASSWTGGGNIQYF. Supplemented by reference TRBV25-1 and TRBJ2-4, the full variable domain reads EADIYQTPRYLVIGTGKKITLECSQTMGHDKMYWYQQDPGMELHLIHYSYGVNSTEKGDLSSESTVSRIRTEHFPLTLESARPSHTSQYLCASSWTGGGNIQYFGAGTRLSVL.

V is TRBV4-1 and J is TRBJ2-1; D not certain. The CDR3 spans 15 residues. Trimming took off 1 base at V and 12 bases at J, with 19 bases between the two ends. Germline CDR1 reads MGHRA; CDR2 reads YSYEKL. The CDR3 sequence: CASSQVGQAIGGQFF. The CDR3 DNA reads as TGCGCCAGCAGCCAAGTCGGTCAAGCGATAGGCGGGCAGTTCTTC.

The V call is TRBV7-3, the J call TRBJ2-1, with 7 bases fitting TRBD2. The CDR3 runs to 15 residues. Per germline, CDR1 SGHTA and CDR2 FQGTGA. V trimming: 4 bases; J trimming: 6 bases; junction bases outside the gene matches: 9. CDR3 amino acids: CASSYGWGRVNEQFF. The CDR3 DNA reads TGTGCCAGCAGCTACGGATGGGGGAGGGTCAATGAGCAGTTCTTC.

This rearrangement joins TRBV5-1 to TRBJ2-7, with 8 bases identical to TRBD2. V shed 3 bases, J shed 6 bases, and the junction held 11 bases outside the gene matches. The CDR3 sequence is 15 residues long. The V gene's germline CDR1 is SGHRS and CDR2 YFSETQ. DNA for the CDR3: TGCGCCAGCAGCTCTCAAGCGGGAGCCAGGGGCGAGCAGTACTTC. This sequence encodes CASSSQAGARGEQYF.

This sequence joins TRBV6-5 and TRBJ2-2, with no clear D. CDR1 MNHEY and CDR2 SVGAGI come from the germline V gene. The V and J ends lost 2 bases and 6 bases respectively, with 13 bases between them. The CDR3 consists of 15 residues. DNA of the CDR3: TGTGCCAGCAGTTACGCCCCCAGTCTCGCCGGGGAGCTGTTTTTT. This sequence encodes CASSYAPSLAGELFF.

V gene TRBV28 combines with J gene TRBJ2-7; perhaps TRBD2 as D (5 bases). The germline V and J ends were trimmed by 6 bases and 3 bases, with 12 bases remaining between them. This CDR3 has 13 amino acids. CDR1 is MDHEN and CDR2 is SYDVKM in the germline V gene. The CDR3 coding sequence is TGTGCCAGCAGCCTCGGGGTGGTCTACGAGCAGTACTTC. Its translation: CASSLGVVYEQYF.

The V and J genes are TRBV9 and TRBJ1-1; D possibly corresponds to TRBD1 (5 bases). The CDR3 extends over 12 amino acids. Looked up from germline, CDR1 is SGDLS and CDR2 is YYNGEE. The ends were cut back, 3 bases at V and 5 bases at J, with 8 bases in the middle. CDR3 nucleotide sequence: TGTGCCAGCAGCGCGCGGGGGACTGAAGCTTTCTTT. It translates to CASSARGTEAFF.

The V and J genes are TRBV5-1 and TRBJ2-7, with a weak D call TRBD2 (6 bases). Trimming left V 4 bases short and J 7 bases short, with 21 bases between. There are 15 residues in the CDR3. Per germline, CDR1 SGHRS and CDR2 YFSETQ. The CDR3 region is CASSLRGVSLREQYF. DNA for the CDR3: TGCGCCAGCAGCCTTCGCGGGGTTTCCTTAAGAGAGCAGTACTTC.

V is TRBV5-1 and J is TRBJ2-5; a weak D match, TRBD1 (5 bases). V dropped 0 bases and J dropped 0 bases, with 12 bases sitting between them. CDR1 and CDR2 (germline): SGHRS, YFSETQ. The CDR3 has 16 amino acids. CDR3 nucleotides: TGCGCCAGCAGCTTGGGGGGCCTTTTATACCAAGAGACCCAGTACTTC. This encodes CASSLGGLLYQETQYF.